Reported below is one TCR beta chain. The junction shows a germline mismatch at one end, possibly a read error. The sample belongs to a study of shared T cell receptors in the human thymus. This CDR3 spans 14 amino acids. Germline CDR1 is GTSNPN and CDR2 is SVGIG (reference sequence). The repertoire was sequenced with immunoSEQ multiplex PCR; TCRdb's copy has only in-frame clones and lacks some. The table has over 650,000 clones, more than 75% seen once. The same data also went into a second study, on human thymus T cells.

The sample comprised thymocytes. The clonotype comes from a boy in the first two years of life with a congenital heart defect. This chain links TRBV30 with TRBJ1-4; no definite D call. CDR3 sequence reads: CAWSVRATNERLFF. The DNA for the CDR3 is TGTGCCTGGAGTGTTCGAGCAACTAATGAAAGACTGTTTTTT.